The 7 T cell receptor beta chains below were found in one sample sequenced in a study of T cells after yellow fever vaccination. TCRdb redid the calling of the 5' RACE reads with MiXCR, one entry per CDR3 protein. This table has 200,000 or so distinct CDR3 sequences, roughly 6.8% appearing once. Here the sequenced sample was CD4+ T cells sorted from PBMCs, taken on the day of the yellow fever booster vaccination. Receptors originate from a young man who received the YFV17D yellow fever vaccine.

This chain joins TRBV7-2 and TRBJ2-1; D is unclear. Germline V gives CDR1 SGHTA, CDR2 FQGNSA. This CDR3 region has 15 residues. Trimming took 0 bases from V and 4 from J, leaving 10 bases between them. Written as DNA, the CDR3 is TGTGCCAGCAGCTTAGCGCAGGTTCGGTACAATGAGCAGTTCTTC. Protein: CASSLAQVRYNEQFF.

This rearrangement joins TRBV12-3 or TRBV12-4 to TRBJ1-4; D perhaps matches TRBD1 (5 bases). V lost 3 bases, J lost 7 bases, and 12 bases lay in between. The CDR3 length is 14 residues. Here the CDR3 reads CASSLGGGFEKLFF. In DNA, the CDR3 is TGTGCCAGCAGTTTGGGGGGTGGGTTTGAAAAACTGTTTTTT.

There are a few counts of this clonotype. The chain's CDR3 is CASSRQTGDNSYEQYF. Here the CDR3 DNA reads TGTGCCAGTAGTAGACAAACAGGAGACAACTCCTACGAGCAGTACTTC. The gene calls are TRBV19 and TRBJ2-7, with TRBD1 as a possible D gene (5 bases). This CDR3 is 16 amino acids long. The germline gives CDR1 LNHDA, CDR2 SQIVND (reference sequence). The V end was cut by 4 bases, the J end by 0 bases, with 16 bases between.

This clonotype was counted between two and nine times. The chain recombines TRBV6-2 or TRBV6-3 with TRBJ2-3, with TRBD1 identical over 7 bases. Germline CDR1 is MNHEY and CDR2 is SVGEGT. Trimming took 5 bases from V and 4 from J; bases not matched to a gene: 6. The CDR3 covers 14 residues. This chain's CDR3 is CASSIPGTADTQYF. CDR3 bases: TGTGCCAGCAGTATTCCCGGGACAGCAGATACGCAGTATTTT.

This clonotype was observed at least ten times. This chain joins TRBV12-3 or TRBV12-4 and TRBJ2-3; D tentatively fits TRBD1 or TRBD2 (5 bases each). This CDR3 has 16 amino acids. Deletions cut 7 bases from V and 2 bases from J, with 19 bases between. CDR3 in DNA: TGTGCCAGCAACCTTTTGGGGGAACAGATCACAGATACGCAGTATTTT. Translated, it gives CASNLLGEQITDTQYF.

The sample holds a few counts of this clonotype. The chain carries TRBV3-1 and TRBJ1-1; no firm D call. The CDR3 spans 13 residues. Trimming removed 2 bases at V and 7 bases at J, with 11 bases between. Germline assignment: CDR1 LGHDT and CDR2 YNNKEL (reference sequence). The CDR3 spells CASSQFARHEAFF. CDR3 in DNA: TGTGCCAGCAGCCAATTTGCCCGGCATGAAGCTTTCTTT.

This clonotype was counted many times. This chain links TRBV20-1 with TRBJ2-1, with 8 bases fitting TRBD1. This CDR3 region has 14 residues. Unmatched junction bases numbered 5, after V lost 3 bases and J lost 4 bases. Germline loops: CDR1 DFQATT, CDR2 SNEGSKA (reference sequence). The CDR3: CSARSGQVYNEQFF. CDR3 nucleotide sequence: TGCAGTGCTAGGTCGGGACAGGTGTACAATGAGCAGTTCTTC.